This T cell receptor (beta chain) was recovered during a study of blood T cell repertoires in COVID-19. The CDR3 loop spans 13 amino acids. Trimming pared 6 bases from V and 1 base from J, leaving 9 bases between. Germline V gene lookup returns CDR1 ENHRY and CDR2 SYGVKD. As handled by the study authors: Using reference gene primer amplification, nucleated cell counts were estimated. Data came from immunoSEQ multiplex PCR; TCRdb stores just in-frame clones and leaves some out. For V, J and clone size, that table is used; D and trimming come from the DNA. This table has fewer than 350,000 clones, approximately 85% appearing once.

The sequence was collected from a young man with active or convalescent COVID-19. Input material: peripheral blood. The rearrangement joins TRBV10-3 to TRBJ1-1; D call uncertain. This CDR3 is CAIRKSPNTEAFF. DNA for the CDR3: TGTGCCATCAGGAAGAGCCCGAACACTGAAGCTTTCTTT.